This T cell receptor (beta chain) was recovered during a study of naive and memory T cell subsets. The SP2 primer and nested alpha and beta constant region primers amplified ligated cDNA in four rounds. TCRdb reprocessed the 5' RACE reads via MiXCR and lists one record per CDR3 protein. Among 57,000 or so distinct CDR3 sequences listed, around 7.3% were seen once. Germline CDR1 is MNHEY and CDR2 is SMNVEV (reference sequence). The CDR3 covers 14 residues. Trimming at V came to 2 bases and at J to 10 bases, leaving 5 bases not matched to a gene. An oligonucleotide containing a UMI was ligated to the 3' end of TCR cDNA.

V and J are TRBV27 and TRBJ1-1; TRBD1 aligns across 12 bases. The sequence was obtained from a male donor in good health. The CDR3 DNA reads as TGTGCCAGCAGTTTACCTGGGACAGGGGGCGTAGCTTTCTTT. Protein sequence: CASSLPGTGGVAFF.